The 28 T cell receptor beta chains below come from one sample, sequenced in a study of T cell repertoires in cytomegalovirus infection. No antigen is known for these receptors. Each CDR3 protein is one row after TCRdb ran MiXCR on the reads. This table holds about 700,000 distinct CDR3 sequences, around 30% found once. The source material was cultured PBMCs, sampled from culture after CMV antigen stimulation. These receptors were obtained from a human donor in good health (CMV status not recorded). Some clones in this sample may be carry-over from other donors' samples.

The chain combines TRBV19 with TRBJ2-5; 9 nucleotides agree with TRBD1. The CDR3 is 17 residues long. J lost 2 bases, V lost 5 bases, and 12 bases had no gene match. Germline values: CDR1 LNHDA, CDR2 SQIVND (reference sequence). The CDR3 sequence: CASSSSTGTGSQETQYF. The CDR3 nucleotides are TGTGCCAGTAGTTCATCAACCGGGACAGGGTCGCAAGAGACCCAGTACTTC. Filled out from reference TRBV19 and TRBJ2-5, the complete variable domain reads DGGITQSPKYLFRKEGQNVTLSCEQNLNHDAMYWYRQDPGQGLRLIYYSQIVNDFQKGDIAEGYSVSREKKESFPLTVTSAQKNPTAFYLCASSSSTGTGSQETQYFGPGTRLLVL.

This clonotype came up once. V gene TRBV7-9 combines with J gene TRBJ1-1; weak D call: TRBD1 (6 bases). The CDR3 sequence is 15 residues long. Germline V gene data show CDR1 as SEHNR and CDR2 as FQNEAQ (reference sequence). Trimming removed 5 bases from V and 0 bases from J, with 13 bases in between. The CDR3 DNA reads TGTGCCAGCAGCCCACAGGACAGCATGAACACTGAAGCTTTCTTT. This encodes CASSPQDSMNTEAFF.

The rearrangement links TRBV20-1 to TRBJ1-2, with 7 positions matching TRBD1. The CDR3 runs to 14 residues. Trimming took 0 bases from V and 5 from J; bases not matched to a gene: 6. The germline V gene encodes CDR1 DFQATT and CDR2 SNEGSKA (reference sequence). In DNA form, the CDR3 reads TGCAGTGCTAGAGAAGATGACAGGGAGTATGGCTACACCTTC. Its protein is CSAREDDREYGYTF.

The chain links TRBV7-9 to TRBJ2-7, with D possibly matching TRBD2 (6 bases). With 3 bases removed from V and 4 bases from J, the gap between germline ends came to 16 bases. The CDR3 sequence is 15 residues long. Germline CDR1 SEHNR, CDR2 FQNEAQ (reference sequence). DNA of the CDR3: TGTGCCAGCAGCTTGGCTTCGGGAGATCTATACGAGCAGTACTTC. Its protein product is CASSLASGDLYEQYF.

V usage is TRBV6-2 or TRBV6-3 and J usage is TRBJ2-7; no definite D call. The germline V gene encodes CDR1 MNHEY and CDR2 SVGEGT. V was trimmed by 10 bases and J by 3 bases, leaving 13 bases between them. The CDR3 sequence is 12 residues long. CDR3 loop: CATRSINYEQYF. Here the CDR3 DNA reads TGTGCCACCAGGAGTATCAACTACGAGCAGTACTTC.

The V call is TRBV12-3 or TRBV12-4, the J call TRBJ1-2; 7 nucleotides match TRBD1. The CDR3 length is 17 residues. V shed 5 bases, J shed 0 bases, and the junction held 12 bases outside the gene matches. CDR3 loop: CASSPFGGTVPNYGYTF. CDR3 DNA: TGTGCCAGCAGTCCTTTCGGTGGGACAGTTCCTAACTATGGCTACACCTTC.

The rearrangement joins TRBV6-2 or TRBV6-3 to TRBJ2-6, with D perhaps TRBD2 (7 bases). V lost 6 bases and J lost 0, with 21 bases in between. Germline V CDR1 and CDR2: MNHEY, SVGEGT. The CDR3 runs to 19 residues. CDR3 amino acids: CASRATRGGRLSGANVLTF. The CDR3 region has the DNA TGTGCCAGCAGGGCTACCAGGGGAGGGCGCCTCTCTGGGGCCAACGTCCTGACTTTC.

This clonotype was seen more than once but under ten times. CDR3 amino acids: CASSAGGGTEAFF. The CDR3, as DNA: TGTGCCAGTAGCGCCGGGGGCGGCACTGAAGCTTTCTTT. This rearrangement joins TRBV19 to TRBJ1-1, with D maybe TRBD1 (6 bases). This CDR3 spans 13 amino acids. V lost 6 bases, J lost 4 bases, and 12 bases lay in between. The germline gives CDR1 LNHDA, CDR2 SQIVND (reference sequence).

The J gene is TRBJ1-1, the V gene TRBV7-2, with no clear D. The V end lost 4 bases, the J end lost 6 bases, and 18 bases lay between the germline ends. CDR3 length: 15 amino acids. CDR1 is SGHTA, CDR2 FQGNSA, per germline. The CDR3 DNA sequence: TGTGCCAGCAGCTCACCGGGTCGGGCCCCACCTGAAGCTTTCTTT. Translation: CASSSPGRAPPEAFF.

The chain uses TRBV6-2 or TRBV6-3 and TRBJ2-1; D gene ambiguous. This CDR3 is 12 amino acids long. Germline CDR1 and CDR2: MNHEY and SVGEGT. Trimming pared 3 bases from V and 6 bases from J, leaving 6 bases between. CDR3 coding DNA: TGTGCCAGCAGTTATCCCTTCAATGAGCAGTTCTTC. The encoded protein is CASSYPFNEQFF.

This rearrangement joins TRBV20-1 to TRBJ1-2; 7 bases are a match to TRBD1. Germline V CDR1 and CDR2: DFQATT, SNEGSKA (reference sequence). There are 15 residues in the CDR3. The J segment lost 8 bases and the V segment lost 5 bases, leaving 17 bases of the junction unmatched. The CDR3 sequence: CSALDGDSVYGGYTF. The CDR3 DNA reads TGCAGTGCTCTAGACGGGGACAGTGTCTATGGGGGCTACACCTTC.

By sample fraction, this clonotype is medium-sized (0.01 to 0.1%). The chain combines TRBV27 with TRBJ2-7; 10 bases agree with TRBD2. Trimming removed 7 bases from V and 4 bases from J; junction bases left unmatched: 10. CDR1 is MNHEY, CDR2 SMNVEV, per germline (reference sequence). The CDR3 covers 15 residues. The CDR3 loop is CASKQGAGGLYEQYF. For the CDR3, the DNA is TGTGCCAGCAAGCAAGGAGCGGGAGGGTTATACGAGCAGTACTTC.

In its sample, this clonotype was seen a few times. The chain carries TRBV11-2 and TRBJ2-7; a possible D gene is TRBD1 (5 bases). CDR1 and CDR2 from the germline V gene are SGHAT and FQNNGV. With 3 bases removed from V and 10 bases from J, the gap between germline ends came to 10 bases. The CDR3 contains 11 residues. CDR3 sequence: CASSFRGYQYF. The CDR3 DNA reads TGTGCCAGCAGCTTTAGGGGATACCAGTACTTC.

This clonotype was detected only a few times. V and J are TRBV10-3 and TRBJ2-5, with 12 bases aligning to TRBD2. V was clipped by 0 bases and J by 5 bases; unmatched bases: 4. CDR3 length equals 16 residues. Germline V gives CDR1 ENHRY, CDR2 SYGVKD. Written as DNA, the CDR3 is TGTGCCATCAGTGAGTCGGGGACTAGCGGGCGGGAGACCCAGTACTTC. Its translation is CAISESGTSGRETQYF.

The V and J genes are TRBV6-2 or TRBV6-3 and TRBJ2-2; 10 bases match TRBD2. The CDR3 runs 17 residues. The ends lost 5 bases at V and 5 bases at J; junction bases unmatched: 11. Germline loops: CDR1 MNHEY, CDR2 SVGEGT. The CDR3 loop is CASSRSGRAFGTGELFF. In DNA, the CDR3 is TGTGCCAGCAGTAGAAGCGGGAGGGCCTTTGGGACCGGGGAGCTGTTTTTT.

There are a few counts of this clonotype. The chain couples TRBV20-1 to TRBJ2-1, with 13 bases aligning to TRBD2. This CDR3 is 16 amino acids long. V shed 6 bases and J 9 bases; nucleotides not matched to a gene: 14. Germline V gene data show CDR1 as DFQATT and CDR2 as SNEGSKA (reference sequence). The CDR3 DNA follows: TGCAGTGCCCGTTGGACTAGCGGGAGATGGTGGTCTGAGCAGTTCTTC. As protein: CSARWTSGRWWSEQFF.

This clonotype was seen more than once but under ten times. V usage is TRBV7-2 and J usage is TRBJ2-5, with D possibly being TRBD2 (5 bases). Germline V gene sequence: CDR1 SGHTA, CDR2 FQGNSA. Trimming removed 1 base at V and 5 bases at J, with 17 bases between. CDR3 length: 16 amino acids. CDR3 DNA sequence: TGTGCCAGCAGCTTAGGGTGGACGCACCGGAGGGAGACCCAGTACTTC. The encoded protein is CASSLGWTHRRETQYF.

This clonotype came up a few times. V usage is TRBV19 and J usage is TRBJ1-1; D possibly corresponds to TRBD1 (5 bases). CDR1 and CDR2 (germline): LNHDA, SQIVND (reference sequence). CDR3 length: 13 residues. V lost 7 bases to trimming and J lost 5 bases, with 14 bases between them. As DNA, the CDR3 is TGTGCCAGTACCGAAGGGGCAGTAACTGAAGCTTTCTTT. Amino acids: CASTEGAVTEAFF.

The J gene is TRBJ1-6, the V gene TRBV7-2, with a weak D call TRBD1 (6 bases). Trimming stripped 2 bases from V and 4 bases from J, with 9 bases between. Germline CDR1 is SGHTA and CDR2 is FQGNSA. The CDR3 runs to 15 residues. The CDR3: CASSLSQGYNSPLHF. In DNA form, the CDR3 reads TGTGCCAGCAGCTTATCACAGGGTTATAATTCACCCCTCCACTTT. The variable domain in full, completed from reference TRBV7-2 and TRBJ1-6, reads GAGVSQSPSNKVTEKGKDVELRCDPISGHTALYWYRQSLGQGLEFLIYFQGNSAPDKSGLPSDRFSAERTGGSVSTLTIQRTQQEDSAVYLCASSLSQGYNSPLHFGNGTRLTVT.

This chain links TRBV28 with TRBJ2-5, with TRBD1 as a possible D gene (5 bases). The CDR3 is 15 residues long. V lost 7 bases to trimming and J lost 4 bases, with 19 bases between them. The V gene's germline CDR1 is MDHEN and CDR2 SYDVKM. The CDR3 sequence is CASTSPRASAETQYF. For the CDR3, the DNA is TGTGCCAGCACCTCTCCCAGGGCTAGTGCAGAGACCCAGTACTTC.

The chain carries TRBV7-2 and TRBJ1-2; D perhaps matches TRBD1 (6 bases). The CDR3 contains 18 residues. V was pared by 3 bases and J by 3 bases, with 23 bases between. Germline V gene data show CDR1 as SGHTA and CDR2 as FQGNSA. CDR3 protein: CASSLSKGGADSDYGYTF. The DNA of the CDR3 is TGTGCCAGCAGCTTGTCAAAGGGGGGGGCGGATTCGGACTATGGCTACACCTTC.

The chain is built from TRBV7-6 and TRBJ2-1; D unresolved. Looked up from germline, CDR1 is SGHVS and CDR2 is FNYEAQ. This CDR3 is 18 amino acids long. V was trimmed by 4 bases and J by 0 bases, leaving 19 bases between them. The CDR3 sequence: CASSSFSAIRSSYNEQFF. DNA for the CDR3: TGTGCCAGCAGCTCCTTTTCCGCTATCAGGAGCTCCTACAATGAGCAGTTCTTC.

In nucleotides, the CDR3 is TGTGCTAGTGCCCCGCCTGGTGGAACCCAGTACTTC. Translation: CASAPPGGTQYF. This sequence joins TRBV12-5 and TRBJ2-5; D is uncertain. The CDR3 loop spans 12 amino acids. Trimming shortened V by 7 bases and J by 8 bases, and 14 bases separated the two germline ends. The V gene's germline CDR1 is LGHNT and CDR2 FRNRAP. The entire variable domain, with the rest obtained from reference TRBV12-5 and TRBJ2-5, is as follows: DARVTQTPRHKVTEMGQEVTMRCQPILGHNTVFWYRQTMMQGLELLAYFRNRAPLDDSGMPKDRFSAEMPDATLATLKIQPSEPRDSAVYFCASAPPGGTQYFGPGTRLLVL.

The chain recombines TRBV6-1 with TRBJ1-5; TRBD1 is a possible D gene (5 bases). The CDR3 runs 13 residues. Germline assignment: CDR1 MNHNS and CDR2 SASEGT. V was pared by 10 bases and J by 5 bases, with 15 bases between. CDR3 nucleotide sequence: TGTGCCAACGGGGCCCTAGGGGATCAGCCCCAGCATTTT. Residues: CANGALGDQPQHF.

This rearrangement joins TRBV7-9 to TRBJ2-1; 8 positions match TRBD2. This CDR3 comprises 14 residues. V lost 4 bases and J lost 8; bases outside the gene matches: 7. The germline V gene has CDR1 SEHNR and CDR2 FQNEAQ (reference sequence). CDR3 amino acids: CASSSIAGSDEQFF. The DNA of the CDR3 is TGTGCCAGCAGCTCCATAGCGGGAAGCGATGAGCAGTTCTTC. Based on the CDR3 plus reference TRBV7-9 and TRBJ2-1, the full variable domain is DTGVSQNPRHKITKRGQNVTFRCDPISEHNRLYWYRQTLGQGPEFLTYFQNEAQLEKSRLLSDRFSAERPKGSFSTLEIQRTEQGDSAMYLCASSSIAGSDEQFFGPGTRLTVL.

V gene TRBV20-1 combines with J gene TRBJ2-7, with 12 bases lining up with TRBD2. The CDR3 has 17 residues. The trim removed 3 bases at V and 4 bases at J, leaving 13 bases unmatched. Germline CDR1 DFQATT, CDR2 SNEGSKA (reference sequence). This chain's CDR3 is CSARGTSGRLNSYEQYF. Here the CDR3 DNA reads TGCAGTGCTAGGGGGACTAGCGGGCGATTAAACTCTTACGAGCAGTACTTC.

This clonotype was seen a handful of times. Written as DNA, the CDR3 is TGTGCCAGCAGTGCCATGGCCATCTCCTACAATGAGCAGTTCTTC. Translation: CASSAMAISYNEQFF. The genes are TRBV12-3 or TRBV12-4 and TRBJ2-1; D call uncertain. V was clipped by 5 bases and J by 0 bases, with 11 bases between them. CDR3 size: 15 residues.

J is TRBJ2-7 and V is TRBV3-1; D is unresolved. The V end lost 6 bases, the J end lost 3 bases, and 12 bases lay between the germline ends. Looked up from germline, CDR1 is LGHDT and CDR2 is YNNKEL (reference sequence). The CDR3 length is 13 residues. The CDR3 DNA reads TGTGCCAGCAGTCATGGTCTGGGCTACGAGCAGTACTTC. Translated: CASSHGLGYEQYF.